These 18 T cell receptor beta chains share one sample of origin, sequenced in a study of T cell responses to AZD1222 COVID-19 vaccine. Clones were read by immunoSEQ multiplex PCR, and TCRdb kept only the in-frame ones, dropping some. The sample consists of over 100,000 clones, approximately 91% of them appearing once. The specimen was peripheral blood, collected 28 days after the second AZD1222 dose. Source of these receptors: an adult who received the AZD1222 COVID-19 vaccine.

This clone was recorded only once. V usage is TRBV5-5 and J usage is TRBJ1-1; tentatively, D is TRBD1 (5 bases). The CDR3 runs 13 residues. The germline gives CDR1 SGHKS, CDR2 YYEKEE (reference sequence). Trimming cost V 4 bases and J 4 bases, with 11 bases left between them. CDR3 nucleotide sequence: TGTGCCAGCAGCGTCTTCGGGGGCACTGAAGCTTTCTTT. It specifies CASSVFGGTEAFF.

The chain carries TRBV5-5 and TRBJ1-2, with 8 bases aligning to TRBD1. The CDR3 length is 14 residues. The V gene end was trimmed by 3 bases and the J gene end by 7 bases; junction bases not matched to a gene: 8. From germline, CDR1 is SGHKS and CDR2 YYEKEE (reference sequence). The CDR3 region has the DNA TGTGCCAGCAGCTCCGGACAGGGCGCGCGTGGCTACACCTTC. Protein sequence: CASSSGQGARGYTF. The variable domain in full, with the rest retrieved from reference TRBV5-5 and TRBJ1-2, is DAGVTQSPTHLIKTRGQQVTLRCSPISGHKSVSWYQQVLGQGPQFIFQYYEKEERGRGNFPDRFSARQFPNYSSELNVNALLLGDSALYLCASSSGQGARGYTFGSGTRLTVV.

To note about this clone: This same CDR3 is encoded by further DNA sequences in the sample. The J gene is TRBJ1-1, the V gene TRBV18; D uncertain. The germline V gene encodes CDR1 KGHSH and CDR2 LQKENI. Trimming pared 1 base from V and 2 bases from J, leaving 8 bases between. The CDR3 is 14 residues long. In DNA form, the CDR3 reads TGTGCCAGCTCACCACAAGGGTTAAACACTGAAGCTTTCTTT. Amino acids: CASSPQGLNTEAFF. Using reference TRBV18 and TRBJ1-1 for the parts outside the CDR3, the full variable domain is NAGVMQNPRHLVRRRGQEARLRCSPMKGHSHVYWYRQLPEEGLKFMVYLQKENIIDESGMPKERFSAEFPKEGPSILRIQQVVRGDSAAYFCASSPQGLNTEAFFGQGTRLTVV.

V and J are TRBV4-1 and TRBJ1-2, with D possibly being TRBD1 (5 bases). The CDR3 has 16 residues. V lost 1 base, J lost 2 bases, and 14 bases lay in between. The germline CDR1 and CDR2 sequences are MGHRA and YSYEKL. Written as DNA, the CDR3 is TGCGCCAGCAGCCAAGGTTCGGAGGGGTACAACTATGGCTACACCTTC. Its translation: CASSQGSEGYNYGYTF.

This sequence joins TRBV11-3 and TRBJ1-6; D remains unclear. Germline V gene sequence: CDR1 SGHNT, CDR2 YENEEA. CDR3 length: 13 residues. V was clipped by 5 bases and J by 6 bases, with 8 bases between them. CDR3 nucleotides: TGTGCCAGCAGCGATCGGGCTAATTCACCCCTCCACTTT. It is translated as CASSDRANSPLHF.

The genes are TRBV7-8 and TRBJ1-1; D is unclear. Trimming left V 0 bases short and J 6 bases short, with 8 bases between. The CDR3 length is 13 residues. CDR1 and CDR2 (germline): SGHVS, FQNEAQ. Here the CDR3 reads CASSLAWVAEAFF. CDR3 DNA sequence: TGTGCCAGCAGCTTAGCCTGGGTGGCTGAAGCTTTCTTT.

The V and J genes are TRBV19 and TRBJ1-5; no reliable D call. Germline-derived CDR1 and CDR2 are LNHDA and SQIVND (reference sequence). The ends were cut back, 6 bases at V and 3 bases at J, with 9 bases in the middle. This CDR3 region has 13 residues. This chain's CDR3 is CASSDPPNQPQHF. CDR3 nucleotide sequence: TGTGCCAGTAGCGACCCCCCCAATCAGCCCCAGCATTTT.

This clone was found a few times. DNA for the CDR3: TGTGCCAGCAGTGAATTGGCTAGCGGGAGCTATGAGCAGTTCTTC. Its protein product is CASSELASGSYEQFF. The chain has TRBV25-1 and TRBJ2-1; TRBD2 matches 10 bases. CDR3 length equals 15 residues. Trimming removed 1 base from V and 8 bases from J; junction bases left unmatched: 5. CDR1 MGHDK and CDR2 SYGVNS come from the germline V gene. The full variable domain, with the rest looked up from reference TRBV25-1 and TRBJ2-1, is EADIYQTPRYLVIGTGKKITLECSQTMGHDKMYWYQQDPGMELHLIHYSYGVNSTEKGDLSSESTVSRIRTEHFPLTLESARPSHTSQYLCASSELASGSYEQFFGPGTRLTVL.

The chain links TRBV27 to TRBJ2-1, with 7 bases aligning to TRBD2. The germline CDR1 and CDR2 sequences are MNHEY and SMNVEV (reference sequence). Trimming cost V 3 bases and J 1 base; bases outside gene matches: 6. This CDR3 spans 16 amino acids. The CDR3 coding sequence is TGTGCCAGCAGTTTCCCAACTAGCGAATCCTACAATGAGCAGTTCTTC. It translates to CASSFPTSESYNEQFF.

This chain links TRBV18 with TRBJ1-1; 8 bases agree with TRBD1. Germline V gene data show CDR1 as KGHSH and CDR2 as LQKENI. There are 16 residues in the CDR3. After removal of 3 bases from V and 0 bases from J, the junction contained 6 bases not matched to a gene. The CDR3 protein is CASSPRDRPLNTEAFF. In DNA form, the CDR3 reads TGTGCCAGCTCACCGAGGGACAGGCCCTTGAACACTGAAGCTTTCTTT. The full variable domain, its missing parts supplied by reference TRBV18 and TRBJ1-1, is NAGVMQNPRHLVRRRGQEARLRCSPMKGHSHVYWYRQLPEEGLKFMVYLQKENIIDESGMPKERFSAEFPKEGPSILRIQQVVRGDSAAYFCASSPRDRPLNTEAFFGQGTRLTVV.

The gene calls are TRBV19 and TRBJ1-4, with D possibly being TRBD1 (5 bases). Between the trimmed V and J ends, which lost 3 bases and 7 bases, there was a span of 12 bases. The CDR3 covers 14 residues. Germline values: CDR1 LNHDA, CDR2 SQIVND (reference sequence). This CDR3 reads CASSIGGSGEKLFF. The CDR3 DNA follows: TGTGCCAGTAGTATTGGGGGGAGCGGTGAAAAACTGTTTTTT.

The V gene is TRBV19, the J gene TRBJ2-6; the D gene is possibly TRBD1 (6 bases). Germline values: CDR1 LNHDA, CDR2 SQIVND (reference sequence). The V end lost 6 bases, the J end lost 2 bases, and 26 bases lay between the germline ends. The CDR3 sequence is 20 residues long. CDR3 residues: CASREPVGRGNQAGANVLTF. The CDR3 nucleotides are TGTGCCAGTAGGGAGCCCGTTGGCAGGGGAAATCAAGCTGGGGCCAACGTCCTGACTTTC. The whole variable domain, filled in from reference TRBV19 and TRBJ2-6, reads DGGITQSPKYLFRKEGQNVTLSCEQNLNHDAMYWYRQDPGQGLRLIYYSQIVNDFQKGDIAEGYSVSREKKESFPLTVTSAQKNPTAFYLCASREPVGRGNQAGANVLTFGAGSRLTVL.

The rearrangement links TRBV7-3 to TRBJ2-2; 7 bases match TRBD1. V was clipped by 5 bases and J by 5 bases; unmatched bases: 11. The CDR3 covers 16 residues. From germline, CDR1 is SGHTA and CDR2 FQGTGA. Written as DNA, the CDR3 is TGTGCCAGCAGCCCCGGGACAGTCGATTTGACCGGGGAGCTGTTTTTT. It codes for CASSPGTVDLTGELFF.

The chain has TRBV5-5 and TRBJ2-5; 7 bases line up with TRBD2. J was trimmed by 2 bases and V by 0 bases; bases with no gene match: 4. Germline lookup yields CDR1 SGHKS and CDR2 YYEKEE (reference sequence). The CDR3 covers 15 residues. CDR3 nucleotides: TGTGCCAGCAGCTTGGGTCTCGGGGGGCAAGAGACCCAGTACTTC. Translated, it gives CASSLGLGGQETQYF.

For the CDR3, the DNA is TGTGCCAGTAGTATAGATCTGTGGGGGGGGTCCTACAATGAGCAGTTCTTC. Translating gives CASSIDLWGGSYNEQFF. This chain joins TRBV19 and TRBJ2-1, with 7 bases aligning to TRBD2. Germline CDR1 reads LNHDA; CDR2 reads SQIVND (reference sequence). The CDR3 spans 17 residues. V trimming: 0 bases; J trimming: 1 base; junction bases outside the gene matches: 6.

The V gene is TRBV27, the J gene TRBJ2-7, with 9 bases matching TRBD2. Germline lookup yields CDR1 MNHEY and CDR2 SMNVEV (reference sequence). Trimming cost V 7 bases and J 7 bases; bases outside gene matches: 11. This CDR3 comprises 14 residues. CDR3 DNA sequence: TGTGCCAGCACCCATTCAGCGGGAGGAGGGGAGCAGTACTTC. This codes for CASTHSAGGGEQYF.

The CDR3 sequence: CASSLRQGTLINTGELFF. CDR3 nucleotide sequence: TGTGCCAGCAGCTTAAGACAGGGCACCCTTATTAACACCGGGGAGCTGTTTTTT. The chain carries TRBV5-4 and TRBJ2-2; 7 positions match TRBD1. Germline values: CDR1 SGHNT, CDR2 YYREEE (reference sequence). This CDR3 has 18 amino acids. V dropped 2 bases and J dropped 2; count of bases not matched to a gene: 12.

The genes are TRBV19 and TRBJ2-5; D is unresolved. This CDR3 has 13 amino acids. Germline values: CDR1 LNHDA, CDR2 SQIVND (reference sequence). Between the trimmed V and J ends, which lost 5 bases and 1 base, there was a span of 8 bases. The CDR3 is CASSVGSQETQYF. CDR3 in DNA: TGTGCCAGTAGTGTTGGGTCCCAAGAGACCCAGTACTTC.